This T cell receptor beta chain was sequenced in a study of CD8+ T cells in alopecia areata. J gave up 5 bases and V 2 bases, and 12 bases lay outside the gene matches. Per the germline V gene, CDR1 is GTSNPN and CDR2 is SVGIG (reference sequence). CDR3 length equals 16 residues. Investigators isolated RNA and reverse transcribed it into cDNA to act as the sequencing template. Sequencing was performed with immunoSEQ multiplex PCR; in TCRdb, only in-frame clones are kept and a portion is missing. The sample lists hundreds of thousands of clones, 60% occurring once. The treatment was: oral pan-JAK inhibitor, 5-10 mg twice daily.

The sample in question was CD4+ T cells sorted from blood, obtained at approximately week 51, from a patient treated with tofacitinib. The sequence came from a human donor with alopecia areata. The V and J genes are TRBV30 and TRBJ2-5; the match to TRBD1 covers 9 bases. CDR3 loop: CAWSTPTGGALETQYF. Here the CDR3 DNA reads TGTGCCTGGAGTACCCCCACAGGGGGCGCGCTCGAGACCCAGTACTTC.